These T cell receptor beta chains were read from a single sample in a study of CXCR3-negative and CXCR3-positive naive CD8 T cells. TCRdb reanalyzed the 5' RACE reads, giving one entry per CDR3 protein sequence and no DNA. This sample's table reports about 7,400 distinct CDR3 sequences. The sample was naive CXCR3- CD8+ T cells from blood. The receptors originated from a human donor in good health. Some clones in this sample may be carry-over from other donors' samples. The CDR3 runs from the conserved cysteine through the conserved F or W. Some rows have no size entry. The others give once, few or many, or a class for an expanded clone.

size: -; J: TRBJ2-5; V: TRBV10-2; CDR3: CASRMTSVETQYF
size: -; J: TRBJ2-5; V: TRBV3-1; CDR3: CATDGTVQETQYF
size: -; J: TRBJ2-3; V: TRBV29-1; CDR3: CSVWVPGGAVIDTQYF
size: medium-sized; J: TRBJ2-7; V: TRBV29-1; CDR3: CSVEGEVDGLSGSYEQYF
size: medium-sized; J: TRBJ2-3; V: TRBV28; CDR3: CASRAPDREPDTQYF
size: -; J: TRBJ2-3; V: TRBV12-3/TRBV12-4; CDR3: CASSARETQYF
size: medium-sized; J: TRBJ1-1; V: TRBV20-1; CDR3: CSARAPWNTEAFF
size: -; J: TRBJ2-1; V: TRBV29-1; CDR3: CSVERGSYNEQFF
size: medium-sized; J: TRBJ2-1; V: TRBV7-6; CDR3: CASSRGRDGDYNEQFF
size: medium-sized; J: TRBJ2-1; V: TRBV29-1; CDR3: CSVGVAGYNEQFF
size: -; J: TRBJ1-1; V: TRBV4-3; CDR3: CASSQDDTGKAAFF
size: -; J: TRBJ2-3; V: TRBV6-5; CDR3: CASSYGGSTDTQYF
size: -; J: TRBJ2-5; V: TRBV20-1; CDR3: CSASQREGGETQYF
size: -; J: TRBJ2-7; V: TRBV7-6; CDR3: CASSSRLAGGYEQYF
size: -; J: TRBJ2-1; V: TRBV29-1; CDR3: CSCAPEGNEQFF
size: -; J: TRBJ1-5; V: TRBV10-2; CDR3: CASSRDGSKDQPQHF
size: -; J: TRBJ1-6; V: TRBV5-5; CDR3: CASSLSENSPLHF
size: medium-sized; J: TRBJ2-1; V: TRBV5-1; CDR3: CASSWDPRNEQFF
size: -; J: TRBJ2-7; V: TRBV2; CDR3: CAGSSGIYEQYF
size: -; J: TRBJ2-7; V: TRBV6-5; CDR3: CASSYVIGYEQYF
size: medium-sized; J: TRBJ2-7; V: TRBV19; CDR3: CASSPGRISYEQYF
size: -; J: TRBJ2-2; V: TRBV29-1; CDR3: CSSDIQAATGELFF
size: -; J: TRBJ1-5; V: TRBV11-2; CDR3: CASSPGHRENQPQHF
size: -; J: TRBJ2-3; V: TRBV21-1; CDR3: CASSKVSFRRSTDTQYF